This TCR beta chain was recorded in a study of T cells in Graves' hyperthyroidism and ophthalmopathy. General study findings and limits: Most clonotypes that expanded in the thyroid above 0.001 also showed up in blood.

What was amplified from RNA transcripts were TCR beta CDR3 regions. HTBI primers were employed in a first-round RT-PCR of the TCR CDR3. In TCRdb, the multiplex PCR reads were re-called with MiXCR into one record per CDR3 protein. Among fewer than 400,000 distinct CDR3 sequences listed, roughly 25% were seen once. This clonotype was picked up a small number of times. Its antigen is unidentified. The sample consisted of blood. This sequence was found in a man aged 50 to 59 with Graves' hyperthyroidism.

The chain's CDR3 is CSARDRRDNEQFF. DNA of the CDR3: TGCAGTGCTAGAGATCGACGGGATAATGAGCAGTTCTTC. V and J are TRBV20-1 and TRBJ2-1; TRBD2 might be the D (5 bases). Trimming cost V 0 bases and J 7 bases, with 10 bases left between them. The CDR3 loop spans 13 amino acids. CDR1 and CDR2 (germline): DFQATT, SNEGSKA (reference sequence).